This TCR beta chain is from a study of blood T cell repertoires in COVID-19 (dated by TCRdb to 2020 to 2021). With respect to the entire study: Samples from collaborators originated in the United States, Italy and Spain and spanned both the acute and convalescent phases of COVID-19. The dataset comprised deeply sampled blood TCRbeta repertoires from subjects exposed to, actively infected with, or recovered from COVID-19. A freely available public database, intended as a resource for researchers studying the immune response to SARS-CoV-2, is where the repertoires were released. The prospective study material was composed of cDNA or gDNA derived from T cells, B-cell-depleted T cells, or PBMCs. A de-identified subject ID, COVID-19 status, age in years and sex were almost always included in the sample metadata. The samples were drawn from two sources: the first 160 participants of the ongoing ImmuneRACE study, and over 950 subjects contributed by 6 global collaborators. Where available, HLA class I and class II types were taken from metadata supplied by the sample provider and were not determined by assay-based typing. What the work shows at the level of the full study, not this receptor alone: How much clinical and demographic metadata was included differed by source and by participant, and the metadata was provided uncurated.

The collaborating institutions used their own protocols to collect whole blood in K2EDTA tubes. Collaborator samples were shipped for TCRbeta analysis as frozen whole blood, isolated PBMCs, or DNA extracted from either sample type. CDR1 LNHDA and CDR2 SQIVND were looked up in the germline V gene (reference sequence). V ends up 3 bases short and J 0 bases short, with an unmatched junction base count of 3. The CDR3 has 16 amino acids, counting the end cysteine and phenylalanine. Only CDR3 DNA is held: 48 bases, read in frame from base 1. The immunoSEQ Assay, a bias-controlled multiplex PCR, was used to amplify TCRbeta CDR3 regions from genomic DNA. On the study's bioinformatics: The number of nucleated cells in each sample was estimated from the amplification of reference gene primers within the assay. To quantify the absolute abundance of each unique TCRbeta CDR3 rearrangement, sequence reads were collapsed and filtered. For each sample, productive Simpson clonality was calculated by taking the square root of Simpson's diversity index across productive rearrangements. The clones in this table, taken by TCRdb from immuneACCESS, are in-frame only. Not every clone is retained; where verified, under half of the shortfall comes from an unresolved V gene, and the cause of the rest is unknown. From that table come the V and J calls and clone size; the DNA was used to work out D and trimming. The sample has fewer than 250,000 clones on record, roughly 86% of them singletons. The ten largest clonotypes hold about 2.9% of the sample.

This clone was counted a single time. The antigen it binds to is not known. Base quality data are lacking; no much larger clone is found one base away. Sequencing was carried out using peripheral blood. The origin of this receptor is a man in his sixties with acute or convalescent COVID-19. The sequence is built from TRBV19 and TRBJ2-7; the central 12 bases match TRBD2. The CDR3 region has the sequence CASSIWTSGVSYEQYF. The DNA is as follows: TGTGCCAGTAGTATTTGGACTAGCGGGGTCTCCTACGAGCAGTACTTC.